A single sample is the source of the 27 T cell receptor beta chains below, sequenced in a study of shared clonotypes between healthy human individuals. TCRdb's table, derived via immunoSEQ multiplex PCR, lists solely in-frame clones and lacks some. The data show over a million clones, over 95% seen once. Sequenced sample: naive CD4+ T cells sorted from blood. Subset defined: CD45RA+ positively selected. The receptors were gathered from a man in his thirties or forties in good health.

The V call is TRBV28, the J call TRBJ2-2; 7 nucleotides agree with TRBD2. Trimming removed 6 bases from V and 6 bases from J; junction bases left unmatched: 7. From germline, CDR1 is MDHEN and CDR2 SYDVKM. The CDR3 is made up of 14 amino acids. The CDR3 DNA is TGTGCCAGCAGAACTAGCGTGAGGGCCGGGGAGCTGTTTTTT. Translating it yields CASRTSVRAGELFF.

The rearrangement uses TRBV11-3 and TRBJ2-3; D is uncertain. The germline CDR1 and CDR2 sequences are SGHNT and YENEEA. Trimming took off 0 bases at V and 6 bases at J, with 19 bases between the two ends. The CDR3 has 17 residues. The CDR3 protein is CASSLESTTRGRDTQYF. In nucleotides, the CDR3 is TGTGCCAGCAGCTTAGAAAGTACAACCCGAGGTCGGGATACGCAGTATTTT.

This chain uses TRBV29-1 with TRBJ2-1; D may be TRBD1 (6 bases). Germline CDR1 is SQVTM and CDR2 is ANQGSEA. The CDR3 sequence is 9 residues long. Trimming removed 3 bases at V and 14 bases at J, with 8 bases between. The CDR3 nucleotides read TGCAGCGTTGACGAGGGGGAGTTCTTC. Protein product: CSVDEGEFF.

The chain has TRBV27 and TRBJ2-2; 15 bases are a match to TRBD2. The germline V gene has CDR1 MNHEY and CDR2 SMNVEV (reference sequence). After removal of 0 bases from V and 1 base from J, the junction contained 6 bases not matched to a gene. The CDR3 contains 20 residues. The chain's CDR3 is CASSLSPGLAGGLNTGELFF. CDR3 nucleotide sequence: TGTGCCAGCAGTTTATCACCGGGACTAGCGGGAGGTCTGAACACCGGGGAGCTGTTTTTT.

This clone was seen just once. In DNA form, the CDR3 reads TGTGCCAGCAGCGTAGACCCCCGGGGCGGAGTAGGGTGGGGTAATGAGCAGTTCTTC. This gives the protein CASSVDPRGGVGWGNEQFF. The V gene is TRBV9, the J gene TRBJ2-1; tentatively, D is TRBD1 or TRBD2 (5 bases each). Germline V gives CDR1 SGDLS, CDR2 YYNGEE. V was shortened by 0 bases and J by 7 bases, with 26 bases between the two germline ends. This CDR3 has 19 amino acids.

Details on this clone: Distinct nucleotide sequences in the sample also encode this CDR3. V usage is TRBV5-1 and J usage is TRBJ2-1, with D hard to call. This CDR3 has 15 residues. Germline assignment: CDR1 SGHRS and CDR2 YFSETQ. V shed 2 bases and J shed 0 bases, with 9 bases lying between them. CDR3 amino acids: CASSFTDSSYNEQFF. CDR3 in DNA: TGCGCCAGCAGCTTTACAGATAGCTCCTACAATGAGCAGTTCTTC. Drawing the rest from reference TRBV5-1 and TRBJ2-1, the complete variable domain is KAGVTQTPRYLIKTRGQQVTLSCSPISGHRSVSWYQQTPGQGLQFLFEYFSETQRNKGNFPGRFSGRQFSNSRSEMNVSTLELGDSALYLCASSFTDSSYNEQFFGPGTRLTVL.

As for this clone: One junction end does not reproduce the germline sequence, and a read error may be involved. This chain uses TRBV5-1 with TRBJ2-2; 9 bases map to TRBD1. CDR1 is SGHRS and CDR2 is YFSETQ in the germline V gene. CDR3 size: 17 residues. In nucleotides, the CDR3 is TGCGCCAGCAGCTTTCGTGCAGGACAGGGGAACGCCGGGGAGCTGTTTTTT. This translates into CASSFRAGQGNAGELFF.

The rearrangement uses TRBV11-2 and TRBJ1-2; no firm D call. V lost 4 bases, J lost 7 bases, and 19 bases lay in between. Germline V gene sequence: CDR1 SGHAT, CDR2 FQNNGV. The CDR3 spans 15 residues. CDR3 region: CASSYFAAAPVGYTF. The DNA for the CDR3 is TGTGCCAGCAGCTACTTCGCGGCCGCCCCGGTTGGCTACACCTTC.

This chain connects TRBV5-1 to TRBJ2-1; TRBD2 aligns across 13 bases. The CDR3 runs 21 residues. CDR1 SGHRS and CDR2 YFSETQ come from the germline V gene. After removal of 4 bases from V and 0 bases from J, the junction contained 16 bases not matched to a gene. CDR3 residues: CASSQPPPGTSGMRSYNEQFF. The CDR3, as DNA: TGCGCCAGCAGCCAACCTCCACCCGGGACTAGCGGGATGCGCTCCTACAATGAGCAGTTCTTC.

This chain links TRBV4-1 with TRBJ2-1, with a possible D match to TRBD2 (5 bases). Germline V CDR1 and CDR2: MGHRA, YSYEKL. CDR3 length: 19 amino acids. V dropped 0 bases and J dropped 0 bases, with 18 bases sitting between them. CDR3 nucleotides: TGCGCCAGCAGCCAAGAGGCTGACTCTAGCCAGAGCTCCTACAATGAGCAGTTCTTC. Amino acid sequence: CASSQEADSSQSSYNEQFF.

V is TRBV5-1 and J is TRBJ2-2; TRBD2 matches at 8 bases. This CDR3 contains 15 residues. The germline CDR1 and CDR2 sequences are SGHRS and YFSETQ. CDR3 DNA: TGCGCTTCCAGCAGGCCACTAGCGGACACCGGGGAGCTGTTTTTT. Translation: CASSRPLADTGELFF.

This rearrangement joins TRBV2 to TRBJ1-2, with D possibly being TRBD1 (6 bases). The CDR3 runs 14 residues. V was trimmed by 6 bases and J by 7 bases, leaving 18 bases between them. CDR1 SNHLY and CDR2 FYNNEI come from the germline V gene. The CDR3 loop reads CASRGTLTGAGYTF. In nucleotides, the CDR3 is TGTGCCAGCAGGGGGACACTCACGGGAGCTGGCTACACCTTC.

The V call is TRBV18, the J call TRBJ2-5, with 8 nucleotides matching TRBD2. The CDR3 is 14 residues long. The ends lost 5 bases at V and 4 bases at J; junction bases unmatched: 6. CDR1 is KGHSH and CDR2 is LQKENI in the germline V gene. In nucleotides, the CDR3 is TGTGCCAGCTCAACCGCTAGCGGGCGAGAGACCCAGTACTTC. Translating gives CASSTASGRETQYF.

V gene TRBV25-1 combines with J gene TRBJ2-7, with 13 bases identical to TRBD2. The CDR3 loop spans 16 amino acids. Trimming took 5 bases from V and 6 from J; bases not matched to a gene: 10. Germline CDR1 and CDR2: MGHDK and SYGVNS. CDR3 sequence (DNA): TGTGCCAGCAGTCTACTCGGGACTAGCGGGACGAGCGAGCAGTACTTC. Residues: CASSLLGTSGTSEQYF.

This sequence joins TRBV9 and TRBJ2-3, with 9 bases matching TRBD2. Germline V gene lookup returns CDR1 SGDLS and CDR2 YYNGEE. The J segment lost 5 bases and the V segment lost 0 bases, leaving 10 bases of the junction unmatched. There are 17 residues in the CDR3. Here the CDR3 DNA reads TGTGCCAGCAGCGTAGAGGGCGGCGGGAGGGGGCTAGATACGCAGTATTTT. As protein: CASSVEGGGRGLDTQYF.

This chain uses TRBV6-6 with TRBJ2-1; TRBD2 matches 7 bases. Germline V gene data show CDR1 as MNHNY and CDR2 as SVGAGI (reference sequence). The V gene end was trimmed by 4 bases and the J gene end by 6 bases; junction bases not matched to a gene: 9. The length of the CDR3 is 15 residues. The CDR3 loop is CASSSRLATGNEQFF. In DNA, the CDR3 is TGTGCCAGCAGTTCAAGACTAGCTACCGGCAATGAGCAGTTCTTC.

The V gene is TRBV11-2, the J gene TRBJ2-1; TRBD2 agrees at 7 bases. The V gene's germline CDR1 is SGHAT and CDR2 FQNNGV. With 3 bases clipped from V and 7 bases from J, the junction kept 6 bases outside the gene matches. The CDR3 extends over 14 amino acids. CDR3 in amino acids: CASSLRREGNEQFF. CDR3 sequence (DNA): TGTGCCAGCAGCTTGAGGAGGGAGGGTAATGAGCAGTTCTTC.

The J gene is TRBJ2-2, the V gene TRBV28; D is perhaps TRBD2 (6 bases). The CDR3 loop spans 16 amino acids. The V and J ends lost 6 bases and 2 bases respectively, with 16 bases between them. Germline CDR1 MDHEN, CDR2 SYDVKM. The CDR3 is CASRSPRTINTGELFF. The DNA for the CDR3 is TGTGCCAGCAGATCCCCTAGGACTATCAACACCGGGGAGCTGTTTTTT.

This rearrangement joins TRBV7-2 to TRBJ2-7; 11 bases map to TRBD1. Germline V CDR1 and CDR2: SGHTA, FQGNSA. The ends lost 3 bases at V and 6 bases at J; junction bases unmatched: 4. This CDR3 is built from 14 residues. The CDR3 DNA sequence: TGTGCCAGCAGCTTCCGGGACAGGGGGACCGAGCAGTACTTC. The encoded protein is CASSFRDRGTEQYF.

The rearrangement joins TRBV7-9 to TRBJ1-3; maybe TRBD1 (5 bases). CDR3 length equals 15 residues. CDR1 is SEHNR and CDR2 is FQNEAQ in the germline V gene (reference sequence). V dropped 5 bases and J dropped 5 bases, with 16 bases sitting between them. In nucleotides, the CDR3 is TGTGCCAGCAGCCCCGGGACGGTCGCCAGAAACACCATATATTTT. Its protein product is CASSPGTVARNTIYF. The full variable domain, in which reference TRBV7-9 and TRBJ1-3 provide the parts outside the CDR3, is DTGVSQNPRHKITKRGQNVTFRCDPISEHNRLYWYRQTLGQGPEFLTYFQNEAQLEKSRLLSDRFSAERPKGSFSTLEIQRTEQGDSAMYLCASSPGTVARNTIYFGEGSWLTVV.

The CDR3 spells CASVQGRMGTEAFF. CDR3 bases: TGTGCCAGCGTGCAGGGACGTATGGGGACTGAAGCTTTCTTT. The rearrangement joins TRBV21-1 to TRBJ1-1. TRBV21-1 represents a pseudogene. CDR3 length equals 14 residues.

The chain uses TRBV18 and TRBJ1-3, with D uncertain. This CDR3 comprises 14 residues. The germline V and J ends were trimmed by 0 bases and 5 bases, with 8 bases remaining between them. Per germline, CDR1 KGHSH and CDR2 LQKENI. CDR3 sequence: CASSPPESRNTIYF. CDR3 sequence (DNA): TGTGCCAGCTCACCACCGGAGAGCAGAAACACCATATATTTT.

V is TRBV6-5 and J is TRBJ1-1; a possible D gene is TRBD1 (6 bases). Germline V lookup: CDR1 MNHEY, CDR2 SVGAGI. The CDR3 is 14 residues long. V was trimmed by 4 bases and J by 10 bases, leaving 19 bases between them. The CDR3 coding sequence is TGTGCCAGCAGTTTCGGGGGGGGCCCGTTATCAGCTTTCTTT. Encoded protein: CASSFGGGPLSAFF.

The V gene is TRBV5-1, the J gene TRBJ2-2, with 10 nucleotides matching TRBD1. From germline, CDR1 is SGHRS and CDR2 YFSETQ. This CDR3 spans 19 amino acids. V trimming: 0 bases; J trimming: 0 bases; junction bases outside the gene matches: 8. The CDR3 protein is CASSLADRGPFANTGELFF. Written as DNA, the CDR3 is TGCGCCAGCAGCTTGGCTGACAGGGGGCCATTCGCGAACACCGGGGAGCTGTTTTTT. The full variable domain, completed using reference TRBV5-1 and TRBJ2-2, is KAGVTQTPRYLIKTRGQQVTLSCSPISGHRSVSWYQQTPGQGLQFLFEYFSETQRNKGNFPGRFSGRQFSNSRSEMNVSTLELGDSALYLCASSLADRGPFANTGELFFGEGSRLTVL.

The chain is built from TRBV19 and TRBJ2-7, with TRBD2 matching 8 bases. With 7 bases clipped from V and 4 bases from J, the junction kept 12 bases outside the gene matches. Per germline, CDR1 LNHDA and CDR2 SQIVND (reference sequence). The CDR3 is 15 residues long. For the CDR3, the DNA is TGTGCCAGTAACCCGGGACTAGGGTCCCGTTACGAGCAGTACTTC. Translated: CASNPGLGSRYEQYF.

The V gene is TRBV6-5, the J gene TRBJ2-7, with no clear D. The CDR3 totals 15 residues. The V end was cut by 5 bases, the J end by 0 bases, with 14 bases between. Germline CDR1 and CDR2: MNHEY and SVGAGI. In nucleotides, the CDR3 is TGTGCCAGCAGTAATGGCCCTACGAGCTCCTACGAGCAGTACTTC. Protein: CASSNGPTSSYEQYF.

The chain combines TRBV7-9 with TRBJ1-2; 10 bases are a match to TRBD1. CDR1 is SEHNR, CDR2 FQNEAQ, per germline (reference sequence). CDR3 length: 16 amino acids. The V and J ends lost 1 base and 5 bases, in that order; junction bases with no gene match: 7. The CDR3 region is CASSLESDRGRYGYTF. CDR3 bases: TGTGCCAGCAGCTTAGAGTCGGACAGGGGGAGATATGGCTACACCTTC.